These T cell receptor beta chains were read from a single sample in a study of blood T cell repertoires in COVID-19. The data were produced by immunoSEQ multiplex PCR, yet TCRdb's version contains in-frame clones alone and is incomplete. This sample carries 200,000 to 300,000 clones, about 85% of them seen once, and the ten largest clones take approximately 3.3%. The sample was peripheral blood. The source of these receptors is a man younger than 35 with active or convalescent COVID-19. CDR3s include the opening cysteine and the closing phenylalanine or tryptophan. A D gene is named only where the DNA matches it firmly. Expanded clones get a size class; other rows say once, few or many, or leave the size out.

len: 13; abundance: NA; v_gene: TRBV19; d_gene: TRBD1; j_gene: TRBJ1-2; CDR3aa: CASRETGDYGYTF; CDR3nt: TGTGCCAGTAGAGAGACAGGGGACTATGGCTACACCTTC
len: 16; abundance: NA; v_gene: TRBV28; d_gene: NA; j_gene: TRBJ1-5; CDR3aa: CASSLMSGSSNQPQHF; CDR3nt: TGTGCCAGCAGTTTAATGTCTGGCAGTAGCAATCAGCCCCAGCATTTT
len: 15; abundance: NA; v_gene: TRBV7-2; d_gene: TRBD1; j_gene: TRBJ2-5; CDR3aa: CASSYQGALQETQYF; CDR3nt: TGTGCCAGCAGCTATCAGGGGGCCCTACAAGAGACCCAGTACTTC
len: 15; abundance: NA; v_gene: TRBV28; d_gene: NA; j_gene: TRBJ1-1; CDR3aa: CASSPLRLSYPEAFF; CDR3nt: TGTGCCAGCAGTCCCTTACGCTTGAGCTACCCCGAAGCTTTCTTT
len: 12; abundance: NA; v_gene: TRBV7-3; d_gene: NA; j_gene: TRBJ2-2; CDR3aa: CASSLLAGELFF; CDR3nt: TGTGCCAGCAGCTTACTAGCCGGGGAGCTGTTTTTT
len: 14; abundance: NA; v_gene: TRBV5-4; d_gene: NA; j_gene: TRBJ1-1; CDR3aa: CASTKGGTSTEAFF; CDR3nt: TGTGCCAGCACCAAGGGGGGGACCTCCACTGAAGCTTTCTTT
len: 15; abundance: once; v_gene: TRBV4-2; d_gene: NA; j_gene: TRBJ1-2; CDR3aa: CASSQRATDGYGYTF; CDR3nt: TGTGCCAGCAGCCAGAGGGCCACGGACGGCTATGGCTACACCTTC
len: 15; abundance: once; v_gene: TRBV6-5; d_gene: TRBD1; j_gene: TRBJ2-1; CDR3aa: CASTLGSGGRNEQFF; CDR3nt: TGTGCCAGCACACTGGGGTCAGGGGGCCGGAATGAGCAGTTCTTC
len: 16; abundance: few; v_gene: TRBV4-1; d_gene: NA; j_gene: TRBJ1-4; CDR3aa: CASSQDLGAGNEKLFF; CDR3nt: TGCGCCAGCAGCCAAGATTTAGGGGCCGGTAATGAAAAACTGTTTTTT
len: 15; abundance: NA; v_gene: TRBV4-3; d_gene: TRBD1; j_gene: TRBJ1-1; CDR3aa: CASSQAGQGIAEAFF; CDR3nt: TGCGCCAGCAGCCAAGCGGGACAGGGGATCGCTGAAGCTTTCTTT
len: 14; abundance: NA; v_gene: TRBV5-1; d_gene: TRBD2; j_gene: TRBJ2-7; CDR3aa: CASSIPTSGYEQYF; CDR3nt: TGCGCCAGCAGCATCCCGACTAGCGGTTACGAGCAGTACTTC
len: 17; abundance: NA; v_gene: TRBV5-4; d_gene: TRBD1; j_gene: TRBJ1-3; CDR3aa: CASSTSGQGPSGNTIYF; CDR3nt: TGTGCCAGCAGCACCTCCGGACAGGGTCCCTCTGGAAACACCATATATTTT
len: 15; abundance: NA; v_gene: TRBV9; d_gene: TRBD1; j_gene: TRBJ1-2; CDR3aa: CASSDLGQGNYGYTF; CDR3nt: TGTGCCAGCAGCGACCTCGGACAGGGGAACTATGGCTACACCTTC
len: 14; abundance: NA; v_gene: TRBV30; d_gene: NA; j_gene: TRBJ2-7; CDR3aa: CAWSVGDLNYEQYF; CDR3nt: TGTGCCTGGAGTGTCGGGGACTTAAACTACGAGCAGTACTTC
len: 14; abundance: NA; v_gene: TRBV27; d_gene: NA; j_gene: TRBJ2-7; CDR3aa: CASSFSGGSYEQYF; CDR3nt: TGTGCCAGCAGTTTTTCCGGGGGTTCCTACGAGCAGTACTTC
len: 15; abundance: NA; v_gene: TRBV7-3; d_gene: TRBD1; j_gene: TRBJ1-5; CDR3aa: CASSSRTGTDQPQHF; CDR3nt: TGTGCCAGCAGCTCCCGAACCGGGACAGACCAGCCCCAGCATTTT
len: 14; abundance: NA; v_gene: TRBV27; d_gene: TRBD2; j_gene: TRBJ2-2; CDR3aa: CASFERGATGELFF; CDR3nt: TGTGCCAGTTTTGAGCGGGGGGCAACCGGGGAGCTGTTTTTT
len: 12; abundance: once; v_gene: TRBV29-1; d_gene: TRBD1; j_gene: TRBJ1-5; CDR3aa: CSVGGTDQPQHF; CDR3nt: TGCAGCGTTGGGGGGACAGATCAGCCCCAGCATTTT
len: 16; abundance: NA; v_gene: TRBV14; d_gene: TRBD1; j_gene: TRBJ2-1; CDR3aa: CASSHVRDRASNEQFF; CDR3nt: TGTGCCAGCAGCCACGTCCGGGACAGAGCATCCAATGAGCAGTTCTTC
len: 13; abundance: NA; v_gene: TRBV7-3; d_gene: TRBD1; j_gene: TRBJ2-1; CDR3aa: CASGQGFHNEQFF; CDR3nt: TGTGCCAGCGGACAGGGGTTCCACAATGAGCAGTTCTTC
len: 11; abundance: NA; v_gene: TRBV7-9; d_gene: NA; j_gene: TRBJ1-2; CDR3aa: CASSSGYGYTF; CDR3nt: TGTGCCAGCAGCTCAGGATATGGCTACACCTTC
len: 15; abundance: NA; v_gene: TRBV19; d_gene: TRBD2; j_gene: TRBJ2-1; CDR3aa: CASSKTSGSLNEQFF; CDR3nt: TGTGCCAGTAGTAAGACTAGCGGGAGCCTCAATGAGCAGTTCTTC
len: 15; abundance: NA; v_gene: TRBV6-6; d_gene: TRBD1; j_gene: TRBJ1-2; CDR3aa: CASSTPRGRSNGYTF; CDR3nt: TGTGCCAGCAGTACGCCGAGGGGGCGTTCGAATGGCTACACCTTC
len: 15; abundance: NA; v_gene: TRBV27; d_gene: TRBD1; j_gene: TRBJ1-2; CDR3aa: CASSFLRTGGNGYTF; CDR3nt: TGTGCCAGCAGTTTCCTTCGGACAGGGGGCAATGGCTACACCTTC
len: 14; abundance: once; v_gene: TRBV9; d_gene: NA; j_gene: TRBJ2-5; CDR3aa: CASSARGYQETQYF; CDR3nt: TGTGCCAGCAGCGCACGGGGATACCAAGAGACCCAGTACTTC
len: 18; abundance: NA; v_gene: TRBV2; d_gene: TRBD2; j_gene: TRBJ2-1; CDR3aa: CASKVGSGRTRSYNEQFF; CDR3nt: TGTGCCAGCAAGGTAGGTAGCGGGAGGACCCGCTCCTACAATGAGCAGTTCTTC
len: 16; abundance: once; v_gene: TRBV7-2; d_gene: NA; j_gene: TRBJ1-2; CDR3aa: CASSLVGRERVRGYTF; CDR3nt: TGTGCCAGCAGCTTAGTCGGCAGGGAACGGGTCCGCGGCTACACCTTC
len: 14; abundance: NA; v_gene: TRBV7-9; d_gene: TRBD1; j_gene: TRBJ2-7; CDR3aa: CASSSDRNIYEQYF; CDR3nt: TGTGCCAGCAGCTCGGACAGGAACATCTACGAGCAGTACTTC
len: 17; abundance: NA; v_gene: TRBV7-6; d_gene: NA; j_gene: TRBJ1-3; CDR3aa: CASSLDSPGYSGNTIYF; CDR3nt: TGTGCCAGCAGCTTAGACAGCCCCGGATACTCTGGAAACACCATATATTTT
len: 15; abundance: once; v_gene: TRBV5-5; d_gene: NA; j_gene: TRBJ1-2; CDR3aa: CASSLAGDNNYGYTF; CDR3nt: TGTGCCAGCAGCTTGGCAGGGGACAACAACTATGGCTACACCTTC
len: 15; abundance: NA; v_gene: TRBV6-5; d_gene: TRBD1; j_gene: TRBJ2-5; CDR3aa: CASSYGQGYQETQYF; CDR3nt: TGTGCCAGCAGTTACGGACAGGGGTACCAAGAGACCCAGTACTTC
len: 17; abundance: NA; v_gene: TRBV28; d_gene: TRBD1; j_gene: TRBJ1-2; CDR3aa: CASSLTLATGGDYGYTF; CDR3nt: TGTGCCAGCAGTTTGACCCTAGCTACAGGGGGTGACTATGGCTACACCTTC
len: 16; abundance: NA; v_gene: TRBV7-8; d_gene: NA; j_gene: TRBJ2-6; CDR3aa: CASSFSVETGANVLTF; CDR3nt: TGTGCCAGCAGCTTTAGTGTCGAGACTGGGGCCAACGTCCTGACTTTC
len: 13; abundance: NA; v_gene: TRBV30; d_gene: TRBD2; j_gene: TRBJ2-7; CDR3aa: CAWRRLAAYEQYF; CDR3nt: TGTGCCTGGAGACGACTAGCGGCTTACGAGCAGTACTTC
len: 14; abundance: NA; v_gene: TRBV18; d_gene: NA; j_gene: TRBJ1-1; CDR3aa: CASSPPPGSTEAFF; CDR3nt: TGTGCCAGCTCACCACCGCCGGGGTCCACTGAAGCTTTCTTT
len: 12; abundance: NA; v_gene: TRBV5-1; d_gene: NA; j_gene: TRBJ1-1; CDR3aa: CASSFQNTEAFF; CDR3nt: TGCGCCAGCAGCTTTCAGAACACTGAAGCTTTCTTT
len: 13; abundance: NA; v_gene: TRBV6-5; d_gene: NA; j_gene: TRBJ1-2; CDR3aa: CASNGGTMVGYTF; CDR3nt: TGTGCCAGCAATGGAGGCACGATGGTGGGCTACACCTTC
len: 14; abundance: NA; v_gene: TRBV3-1/TRBV3-2; d_gene: TRBD2; j_gene: TRBJ2-1; CDR3aa: CASSPGLGTGEQFF; CDR3nt: TGTGCCAGCAGCCCGGGACTAGGCACCGGGGAGCAGTTCTTC
len: 11; abundance: NA; v_gene: TRBV6-2/TRBV6-3; d_gene: NA; j_gene: TRBJ1-4; CDR3aa: CASSPAGELFF; CDR3nt: TGTGCCAGCAGCCCCGCCGGGGAACTGTTTTTT
len: 14; abundance: NA; v_gene: TRBV19; d_gene: NA; j_gene: TRBJ1-6; CDR3aa: CASSTRAGNSPLHF; CDR3nt: TGTGCCAGTAGTACCAGGGCTGGGAATTCACCCCTCCACTTT
len: 17; abundance: NA; v_gene: TRBV27; d_gene: NA; j_gene: TRBJ1-1; CDR3aa: CASSLSKRTGNLAEAFF; CDR3nt: TGTGCCAGCAGTTTATCGAAAAGGACGGGGAACTTAGCTGAAGCTTTCTTT
len: 23; abundance: NA; v_gene: TRBV6-7; d_gene: NA; j_gene: TRBJ2-7; CDR3aa: CASSYITFTSGCSVGPRLREQYF; CDR3nt: TGTGCCAGCAGTTACATCACATTCACGAGCGGGTGCAGTGTGGGCCCCAGGCTTCGCGAGCAGTACTTC
len: 14; abundance: once; v_gene: TRBV7-2; d_gene: NA; j_gene: TRBJ2-1; CDR3aa: CASSFSNSYNEQFF; CDR3nt: TGTGCCAGCAGCTTTAGTAACTCCTACAATGAGCAGTTCTTC
len: 15; abundance: NA; v_gene: TRBV11-1; d_gene: TRBD2; j_gene: TRBJ2-1; CDR3aa: CASSPGLAGGNEQFF; CDR3nt: TGTGCCAGCAGCCCGGGACTAGCGGGGGGAAATGAGCAGTTCTTC
len: 13; abundance: NA; v_gene: TRBV5-5; d_gene: NA; j_gene: TRBJ2-3; CDR3aa: CASSPRDTDTQYF; CDR3nt: TGTGCCAGCAGCCCTCGGGACACAGATACGCAGTATTTT
len: 18; abundance: NA; v_gene: TRBV6-2/TRBV6-3; d_gene: NA; j_gene: TRBJ1-2; CDR3aa: CASSLSGAVLVLEEGYTF; CDR3nt: TGTGCCAGCAGCCTCTCGGGTGCAGTGTTGGTCCTGGAAGAGGGCTACACCTTC